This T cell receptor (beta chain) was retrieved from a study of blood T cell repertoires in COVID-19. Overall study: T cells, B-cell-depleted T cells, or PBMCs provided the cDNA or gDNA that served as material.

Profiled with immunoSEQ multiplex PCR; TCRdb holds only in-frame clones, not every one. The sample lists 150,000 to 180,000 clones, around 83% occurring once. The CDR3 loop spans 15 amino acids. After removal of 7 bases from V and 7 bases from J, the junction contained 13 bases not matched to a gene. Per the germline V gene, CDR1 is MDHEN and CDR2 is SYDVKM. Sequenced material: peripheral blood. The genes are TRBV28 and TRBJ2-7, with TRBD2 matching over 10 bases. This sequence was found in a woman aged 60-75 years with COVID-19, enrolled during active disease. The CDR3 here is CASTTPSGRAREQYF. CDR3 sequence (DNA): TGTGCCAGCACAACTCCAAGCGGGAGGGCGAGGGAGCAGTACTTC.